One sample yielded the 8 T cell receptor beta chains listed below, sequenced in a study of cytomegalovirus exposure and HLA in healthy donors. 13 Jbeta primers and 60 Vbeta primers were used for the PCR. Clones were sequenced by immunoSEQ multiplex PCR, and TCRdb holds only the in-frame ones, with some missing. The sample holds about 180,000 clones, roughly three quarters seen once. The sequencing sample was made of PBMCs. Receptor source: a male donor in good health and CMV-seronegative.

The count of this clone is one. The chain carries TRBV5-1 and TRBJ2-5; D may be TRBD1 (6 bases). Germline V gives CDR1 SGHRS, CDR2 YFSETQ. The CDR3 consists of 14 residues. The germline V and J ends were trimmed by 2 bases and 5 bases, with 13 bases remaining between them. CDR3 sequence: CASSLGGQRETQYF. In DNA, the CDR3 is TGCGCCAGCAGCTTAGGTGGACAGAGGGAGACCCAGTACTTC.

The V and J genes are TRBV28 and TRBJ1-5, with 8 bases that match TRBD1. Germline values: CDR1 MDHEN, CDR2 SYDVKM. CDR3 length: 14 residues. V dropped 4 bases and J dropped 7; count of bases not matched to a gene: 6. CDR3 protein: CASSSPRGLQPQHF. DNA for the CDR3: TGTGCCAGCAGTTCCCCCAGGGGGCTACAGCCCCAGCATTTT.

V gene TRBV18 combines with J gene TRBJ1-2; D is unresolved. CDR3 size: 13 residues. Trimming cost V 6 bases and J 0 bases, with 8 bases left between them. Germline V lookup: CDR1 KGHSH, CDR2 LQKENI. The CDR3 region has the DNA TGTGCCAGCTCCCCAGGCACTAACTATGGCTACACCTTC. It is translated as CASSPGTNYGYTF.

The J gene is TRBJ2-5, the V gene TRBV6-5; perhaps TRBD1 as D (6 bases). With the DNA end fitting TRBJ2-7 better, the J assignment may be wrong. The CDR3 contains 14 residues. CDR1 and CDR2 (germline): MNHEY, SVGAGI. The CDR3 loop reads CASSYEQGMYEQYF. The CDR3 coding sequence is TGTGCCAGCAGTTACGAGCAGGGGATGTACGAGCAGTACTTC.

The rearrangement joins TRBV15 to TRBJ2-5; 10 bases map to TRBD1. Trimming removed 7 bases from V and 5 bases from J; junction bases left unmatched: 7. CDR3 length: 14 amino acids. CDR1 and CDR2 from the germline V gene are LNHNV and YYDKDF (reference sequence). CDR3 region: CATTRGQGRETQYF. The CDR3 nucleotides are TGTGCCACCACCAGGGGACAGGGGAGGGAGACCCAGTACTTC. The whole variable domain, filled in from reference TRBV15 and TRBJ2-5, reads DAMVIQNPRYQVTQFGKPVTLSCSQTLNHNVMYWYQQKSSQAPKLLFHYYDKDFNNEADTPDNFQSRRPNTSFCFLDIRSPGLGDTAMYLCATTRGQGRETQYFGPGTRLLVL.

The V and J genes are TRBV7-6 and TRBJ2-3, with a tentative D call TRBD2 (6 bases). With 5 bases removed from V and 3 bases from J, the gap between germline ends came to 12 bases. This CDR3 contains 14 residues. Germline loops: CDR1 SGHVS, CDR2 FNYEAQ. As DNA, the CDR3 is TGTGCCAGCAGCAGAGCGGGTATGACAGATACGCAGTATTTT. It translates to CASSRAGMTDTQYF. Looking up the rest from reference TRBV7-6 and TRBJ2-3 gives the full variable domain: GAGVSQSPRYKVTKRGQDVALRCDPISGHVSLYWYRQALGQGPEFLTYFNYEAQQDKSGLPNDRFSAERPEGSISTLTIQRTEQRDSAMYRCASSRAGMTDTQYFGPGTRLTVL.

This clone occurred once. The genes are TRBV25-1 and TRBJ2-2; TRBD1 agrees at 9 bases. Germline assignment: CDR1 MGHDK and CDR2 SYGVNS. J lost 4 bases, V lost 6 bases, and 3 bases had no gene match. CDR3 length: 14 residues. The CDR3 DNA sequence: TGTGCCAGCAGACACAGGGGGCCCACCGGGGAGCTGTTTTTT. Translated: CASRHRGPTGELFF. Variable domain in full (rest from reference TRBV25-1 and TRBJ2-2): EADIYQTPRYLVIGTGKKITLECSQTMGHDKMYWYQQDPGMELHLIHYSYGVNSTEKGDLSSESTVSRIRTEHFPLTLESARPSHTSQYLCASRHRGPTGELFFGEGSRLTVL.

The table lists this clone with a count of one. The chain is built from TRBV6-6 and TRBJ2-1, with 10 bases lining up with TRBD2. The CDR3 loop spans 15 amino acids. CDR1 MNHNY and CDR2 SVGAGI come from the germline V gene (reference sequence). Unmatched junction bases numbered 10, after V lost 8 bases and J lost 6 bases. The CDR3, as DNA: TGTGCCAGCTCTTTAGCCGGACTAGCGGTCAATGAGCAGTTCTTC. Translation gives CASSLAGLAVNEQFF.